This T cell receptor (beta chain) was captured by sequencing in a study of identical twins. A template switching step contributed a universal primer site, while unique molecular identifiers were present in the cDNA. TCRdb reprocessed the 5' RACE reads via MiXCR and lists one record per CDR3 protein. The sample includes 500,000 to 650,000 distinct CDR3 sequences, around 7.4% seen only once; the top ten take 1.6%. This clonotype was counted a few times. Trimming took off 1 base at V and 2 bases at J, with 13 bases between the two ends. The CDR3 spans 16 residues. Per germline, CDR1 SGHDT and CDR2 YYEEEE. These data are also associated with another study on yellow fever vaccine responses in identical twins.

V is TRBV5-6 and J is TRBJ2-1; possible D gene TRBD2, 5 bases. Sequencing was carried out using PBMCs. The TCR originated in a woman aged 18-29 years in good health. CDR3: CASSLLSGSTYNEQFF. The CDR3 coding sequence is TGTGCCAGCAGCTTGTTGTCGGGATCCACCTACAATGAGCAGTTCTTC.